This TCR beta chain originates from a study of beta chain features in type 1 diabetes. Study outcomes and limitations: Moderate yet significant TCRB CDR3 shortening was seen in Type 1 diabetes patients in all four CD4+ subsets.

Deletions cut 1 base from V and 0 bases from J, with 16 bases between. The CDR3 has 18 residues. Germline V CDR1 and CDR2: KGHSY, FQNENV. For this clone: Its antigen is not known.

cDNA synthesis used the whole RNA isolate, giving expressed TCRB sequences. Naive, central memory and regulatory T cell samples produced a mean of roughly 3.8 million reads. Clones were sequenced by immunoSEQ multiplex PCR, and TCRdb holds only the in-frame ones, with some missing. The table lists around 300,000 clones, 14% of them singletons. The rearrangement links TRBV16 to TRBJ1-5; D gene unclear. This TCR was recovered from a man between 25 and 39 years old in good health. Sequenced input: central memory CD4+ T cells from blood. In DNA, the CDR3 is TGTGCCAGCAGCCAATTCACCTTCCCTAAAGATAGCAATCAGCCCCAGCATTTT. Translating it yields CASSQFTFPKDSNQPQHF.